This entry describes one T cell receptor (beta chain). As yet, its antigen is unknown. A junction end diverges from the germline sequence, so it may reflect a read error. This entry is derived from a study of blood T cells in healthy people across ages. The wider study: Template switching picked up about one barcoded beta molecule for each two T cells. Overall study findings and caveats: The recorded TCR beta diversity per million T cells decreased in a roughly linear manner with age.

For every donor, a draw yielded 7.5 to 10 milliliters of peripheral blood. Per the germline V gene, CDR1 is DFQATT and CDR2 is SNEGSKA (reference sequence). This CDR3 is 14 amino acids long. The authors ran a second PCR of about 7 to 12 cycles using a sample-barcoded 5' primer and a J-beta primer mix. Individual samples furnished no less than 2.5 million CDR3-containing paired-end reads apiece. TCRdb fed the 5' RACE reads into MiXCR, producing one record per CDR3 protein. Of some 1.6 million distinct CDR3 sequences detected, around 36% appear once; the ten largest clones hold 11%. The sequencing sample was made of blood. The chain recombines TRBV20-1 with TRBJ1-3, with D maybe TRBD1 (6 bases). This receptor was taken from a woman aged 25 to 45 in good health. CDR3 in amino acids: CSADSGGSGSTIYF. The CDR3 DNA sequence: TGCAGTGCGGATTCCGGGGGCTCTGGAAGCACCATATATTTT.